Described below is a single T cell receptor beta chain sequence and its context. This record comes from a study of blood T cell repertoires in COVID-19. Study at large: Acute-phase and convalescent COVID-19 samples originated in the United States, Italy and Spain. The analysed material was cDNA or gDNA that came from T cells, B-cell-depleted T cells, or PBMCs.

Original processing methods: Counts of nucleated cells, estimated from reference gene primer amplification, were obtained. This table comes from immunoSEQ multiplex PCR, and its TCRdb copy is limited to in-frame clones, with some not included. The DNA was the basis for D and trimming; V, J and clone size are from that table. Of 400,000 to 500,000 clones in the sample, 86% were seen once. From germline, CDR1 is LGHDT and CDR2 YNNKEL (reference sequence). CDR3 size: 15 residues. With 1 base clipped from V and 0 bases from J, the junction kept 1 base outside the gene matches. This chain links TRBV3-1 (or the pseudogene TRBV3-2) with TRBJ2-7; TRBD1 agrees at 9 bases. The clonotype originates from a woman younger than 45 with active or convalescent COVID-19. Sequenced sample: peripheral blood. The CDR3 here is CASSQVGQGSYEQYF. The DNA for the CDR3 is TGTGCCAGCAGCCAAGTGGGACAGGGCTCCTACGAGCAGTACTTC.